This is a list of T cell receptor beta chains from one sample in a study of CD8+ T cells in alopecia areata. The protocol was immunoSEQ multiplex PCR, while the TCRdb copy is restricted to in-frame clones and leaves out a portion. Of 45,000 to 60,000 clones listed, around 96% are singletons. This specimen consisted of CD8+ T cells sorted from blood, obtained at week 0. All receptors come from a human donor with alopecia areata. CDR3s include the opening cysteine and the closing phenylalanine or tryptophan. The D gene is left open where the match is weak. Only part of the rows carry a size: once, few, many, or a class if the clone is expanded.

>NA|TRBV29-1|TRBD2|TRBJ2-1
TGCAGCGTCGATGCGGGGGGGGCCGTTGATGAGCAGTTCTTC
CSVDAGGAVDEQFF
>NA|TRBV5-1|TRBD2|TRBJ2-3
TGCGCCAGCAGCTTGGCCCCTAGCGGGGGGGCGAGTGCCACAGATACGCAGTATTTT
CASSLAPSGGASATDTQYF
>NA|TRBV5-6|NA|TRBJ2-1
TGTGCCAGCAGCCCAACCCGGGGGCCTACCTACAATGAGCAGTTCTTC
CASSPTRGPTYNEQFF
>NA|TRBV2|NA|TRBJ2-6
TGTGCCAGCAGTGAGGGGACGGGACGACTCTCTGGGGCCAACGTCCTGACTTTC
CASSEGTGRLSGANVLTF
>NA|TRBV7-6|TRBD2|TRBJ2-5
TGTGCCAGCAGCCTTGGACTAGCGGGGGTAGAGACCCAGTACTTC
CASSLGLAGVETQYF
>NA|TRBV12-5|NA|TRBJ2-7
TGTGCTAGTGGTTTGTCCCGGGCGATAAGACCTTACGAGCAGTACTTC
CASGLSRAIRPYEQYF
>NA|TRBV7-6|TRBD1|TRBJ2-5
TGTGCCAGCAGCGCCCCGGCCGAGGACAGGGGTTACTTC
CASSAPAEDRGYF
>NA|TRBV4-2|TRBD1|TRBJ2-7
TGTGCCAGCAGCCAACTCGTTACAGGGGATCCCTACGAGCAGTACTTC
CASSQLVTGDPYEQYF
>once|TRBV6-5|NA|TRBJ2-3
TGTGCCAGCAGTTACTCGAGAAGGGGGACAGATACGCAGTATTTT
CASSYSRRGTDTQYF
>NA|TRBV7-9|TRBD1|TRBJ2-7
TGTGCCAGCAGCGCGGACAGGACTCCCTACGAGCAGTACTTC
CASSADRTPYEQYF
>NA|TRBV5-4|NA|TRBJ2-3
TGTGCCAGCCTTGTGTCAGATACGCAGTATTTT
CASLVSDTQYF
>NA|TRBV10-2|NA|TRBJ2-3
TGCGCCAGCAGCCCCACCCGGGGGGCTATGGTCACAGATACGCAGTATTTT
CASSPTRGAMVTDTQYF
>once|TRBV30|TRBD1|TRBJ2-3
TGTGCCTGGAGCAGGGGGTTTGCAGATACGCAGTATTTT
CAWSRGFADTQYF
>NA|TRBV2|NA|TRBJ1-5
TGTGCCAGCAACAGAGGCGGGGCGGGCCCCGAATATAGCAATCAGCCCCAGCATTTT
CASNRGGAGPEYSNQPQHF
>NA|TRBV27|TRBD1|TRBJ1-2
TGTGCCAGCAGTTCCCGGGGACAGATCTATGGCTACACCTTC
CASSSRGQIYGYTF
>NA|TRBV7-2|NA|TRBJ1-1
TGTGCCAGCAGCCCTATCCCTCGGTCCCAGAGGGGAGCTTTCTTT
CASSPIPRSQRGAFF